Each of the 20 T cell receptor beta chains below was sequenced from the same sample in a study of cytomegalovirus exposure and HLA in healthy donors. Researchers ran the PCR with 60 Vbeta and 13 Jbeta primers. TCRdb's copy holds only in-frame clones and misses some; the assay was immunoSEQ multiplex PCR. The table lists about 160,000 clones, roughly 78% of them singletons, with 3% to 3.5% in the top ten. The material sequenced was PBMCs. These receptor sequences come from a woman aged 40 to 49 in good health and CMV-seronegative.

V is TRBV2 and J is TRBJ2-7; TRBD2 matches 8 bases. Trimming took 6 bases from V and 0 from J; bases not matched to a gene: 7. The CDR3 length is 15 residues. Germline V CDR1 and CDR2: SNHLY, FYNNEI. For the CDR3, the DNA is TGTGCCAGCAGACCCGTAGCGGGGAGCTCCTACGAGCAGTACTTC. It yields the protein CASRPVAGSSYEQYF.

This sequence joins TRBV7-9 and TRBJ1-1, with 9 bases aligning to TRBD1. V lost 3 bases, J lost 4 bases, and 3 bases stayed unmatched. The germline gives CDR1 SEHNR, CDR2 FQNEAQ (reference sequence). This CDR3 is 14 amino acids long. CDR3 loop: CASSFGTGSTEAFF. The CDR3 DNA reads TGTGCCAGCAGCTTTGGGACAGGGTCCACTGAAGCTTTCTTT.

This rearrangement joins TRBV6-1 to TRBJ2-1; 10 bases map to TRBD1. Germline V CDR1 and CDR2: MNHNS, SASEGT. The CDR3 loop spans 14 amino acids. J was trimmed by 4 bases and V by 7 bases; bases with no gene match: 4. The CDR3 nucleotides are TGTGCCAGCAAGGGGACAGGGGTTTACAATGAGCAGTTCTTC. It encodes CASKGTGVYNEQFF.

The V and J genes are TRBV28 and TRBJ2-5, with 9 positions matching TRBD1. This CDR3 contains 14 residues. Germline V gene data show CDR1 as MDHEN and CDR2 as SYDVKM. J was trimmed by 5 bases and V by 6 bases; bases with no gene match: 7. CDR3 sequence reads: CASRTGQGFETQYF. The CDR3 nucleotides are TGTGCCAGCAGGACGGGACAGGGATTTGAGACCCAGTACTTC.

This chain uses TRBV27 with TRBJ1-4, with D perhaps matching TRBD1 (5 bases). CDR3 length: 13 amino acids. Germline CDR1 and CDR2: MNHEY and SMNVEV (reference sequence). V was trimmed by 4 bases and J by 7 bases, leaving 10 bases between them. The CDR3 here is CASSSGTPEKLFF. The CDR3 DNA is TGTGCCAGCAGTTCTGGGACTCCTGAAAAACTGTTTTTT.

This rearrangement joins TRBV6-4 to TRBJ2-1; tentative D call: TRBD2 (5 bases). CDR3 length: 16 residues. Deletions cut 3 bases from V and 9 bases from J, with 21 bases between. Germline-derived CDR1 and CDR2 are MRHNA and SNTAGT. The CDR3 DNA follows: TGTGCCAGCAGTGAACGCGGCGGGCTCAGCCGAAGTGAGCAGTTCTTC. Protein sequence: CASSERGGLSRSEQFF.

The rearrangement uses TRBV4-1 and TRBJ2-2, with TRBD1 matching over 7 bases. In germline, CDR1 is MGHRA, CDR2 YSYEKL. The CDR3 contains 16 residues. The J segment lost 4 bases and the V segment lost 5 bases, leaving 10 bases of the junction unmatched. CDR3 nucleotides: TGCGCCAGCAGCACCTACAGGGGACGCGCCACCGGGGAGCTGTTTTTT. Encoded protein: CASSTYRGRATGELFF.

This clone was seen more than once but under ten times. This chain uses TRBV13 with TRBJ1-1; 10 bases agree with TRBD1. Germline lookup yields CDR1 PRHDT and CDR2 FYEKMQ (reference sequence). With V trimmed by 6 bases and J by 4 bases, 8 bases remained unmatched. This CDR3 comprises 15 residues. The CDR3 DNA reads as TGTGCCAGCAGTAGACAGGGGGCGCGTGGCACTGAAGCTTTCTTT. Amino acid sequence: CASSRQGARGTEAFF.

The table lists this clone with a count of one. V and J are TRBV18 and TRBJ2-7, with a tentative D call TRBD2 (6 bases). The CDR3 extends over 16 amino acids. With 3 bases removed from V and 2 bases from J, the gap between germline ends came to 17 bases. Germline values: CDR1 KGHSH, CDR2 LQKENI. The CDR3, as DNA: TGTGCCAGCTCACCCCAGTCGGGGGACGGACCCTACGAGCAGTACTTC. Translation: CASSPQSGDGPYEQYF.

The gene calls are TRBV2 and TRBJ2-5; 7 nucleotides match TRBD2. This CDR3 contains 15 residues. Germline CDR1 reads SNHLY; CDR2 reads FYNNEI. V was pared by 9 bases and J by 1 base, with 11 bases of the junction left unmatched. The CDR3 protein is CARNQRRGVQETQYF. Here the CDR3 DNA reads TGTGCCAGGAACCAAAGACGGGGGGTCCAAGAGACCCAGTACTTC.

V usage is TRBV15 and J usage is TRBJ2-5; D may be TRBD1 (7 bases). This CDR3 contains 14 residues. The V gene lost 2 bases and the J gene lost 5 bases, with 12 bases spanning the gap. Germline V lookup: CDR1 LNHNV, CDR2 YYDKDF (reference sequence). DNA of the CDR3: TGTGCCACCAGCAGACCCAGGGGGAGGGAGACCCAGTACTTC. Its translation: CATSRPRGRETQYF.

This clone has only a few counts. The gene calls are TRBV4-1 and TRBJ1-1; tentatively, D is TRBD1 (5 bases). Per the germline V gene, CDR1 is MGHRA and CDR2 is YSYEKL. This CDR3 contains 11 residues. V lost 5 bases, J lost 7 bases, and 8 bases lay in between. Here the CDR3 DNA reads TGCGCCAGCAGCGGACATGATGAAGCTTTCTTT. Protein sequence: CASSGHDEAFF.

This clone was seen more than once but under ten times. The J gene is TRBJ1-5, the V gene TRBV5-6; TRBD1 might be the D (5 bases). Germline lookup yields CDR1 SGHDT and CDR2 YYEEEE. This CDR3 spans 13 amino acids. Deletions cut 4 bases from V and 6 bases from J, with 11 bases between. CDR3 sequence (DNA): TGTGCCAGCAGCCGACAGCCATCTCAGCCCCAGCATTTT. Translated, it gives CASSRQPSQPQHF.

Only a few counts were recorded for this clone. The chain couples TRBV28 to TRBJ2-1; the match to TRBD2 covers 10 bases. The length of the CDR3 is 15 residues. Per germline, CDR1 MDHEN and CDR2 SYDVKM. With 6 bases clipped from V and 7 bases from J, the junction kept 9 bases outside the gene matches. CDR3 bases: TGTGCCAGCAGCCCCCTAGCGGGGGTTACGAATGAGCAGTTCTTC. It specifies CASSPLAGVTNEQFF.

The chain has TRBV6-5 and TRBJ1-3, with D possibly being TRBD1 (5 bases). The CDR3 extends over 13 amino acids. CDR1 and CDR2 from the germline V gene are MNHEY and SVGAGI. The ends were cut back, 6 bases at V and 6 bases at J, with 12 bases in the middle. The DNA of the CDR3 is TGTGCCAGCAGGGGGGGGGTTTTAAACACCATATATTTT. Amino acid sequence: CASRGGVLNTIYF.

The rearrangement links TRBV20-1 to TRBJ1-1; D remains ambiguous. This CDR3 is 11 amino acids long. Trimming took 3 bases from V and 5 from J, leaving 7 bases between them. The germline CDR1 and CDR2 sequences are DFQATT and SNEGSKA (reference sequence). The CDR3: CSASGRTEAFF. The CDR3 DNA reads as TGCAGTGCTAGTGGCAGGACTGAAGCTTTCTTT.

This rearrangement joins TRBV19 to TRBJ2-2, with 7 bases lining up with TRBD1. The CDR3 spans 14 residues. The V gene end was trimmed by 4 bases and the J gene end by 4 bases; junction bases not matched to a gene: 3. CDR1 and CDR2 from the germline V gene are LNHDA and SQIVND (reference sequence). DNA for the CDR3: TGTGCCAGTAGTAGGGACAGCCCCACCGGGGAGCTGTTTTTT. This encodes CASSRDSPTGELFF.

The chain combines TRBV19 with TRBJ2-5; D possibly corresponds to TRBD1 (6 bases). Trimming shortened V by 10 bases and J by 1 base, and 10 bases separated the two germline ends. CDR3 size: 12 residues. Germline CDR1 LNHDA, CDR2 SQIVND (reference sequence). CDR3 region: CATADSQETQYF. The CDR3, as DNA: TGTGCCACCGCGGACAGCCAAGAGACCCAGTACTTC.

V and J are TRBV9 and TRBJ1-6; 7 bases match TRBD1. CDR3 size: 15 residues. V lost 0 bases, J lost 9 bases, and 6 bases stayed unmatched. The germline V gene encodes CDR1 SGDLS and CDR2 YYNGEE. The DNA for the CDR3 is TGTGCCAGCAGCGTAGAAGGGGGCGTACGTTCACCCCTCCACTTT. It codes for CASSVEGGVRSPLHF.

The V and J genes are TRBV10-3 and TRBJ2-7; possible D gene TRBD2, 7 bases. Germline V lookup: CDR1 ENHRY, CDR2 SYGVKD. Trimming shortened V by 0 bases and J by 2 bases, and 11 bases separated the two germline ends. This CDR3 comprises 15 residues. In DNA form, the CDR3 reads TGTGCCATCAGTGAGTCGGCGGGGGCCACCTACGAGCAGTACTTC. Residues: CAISESAGATYEQYF.